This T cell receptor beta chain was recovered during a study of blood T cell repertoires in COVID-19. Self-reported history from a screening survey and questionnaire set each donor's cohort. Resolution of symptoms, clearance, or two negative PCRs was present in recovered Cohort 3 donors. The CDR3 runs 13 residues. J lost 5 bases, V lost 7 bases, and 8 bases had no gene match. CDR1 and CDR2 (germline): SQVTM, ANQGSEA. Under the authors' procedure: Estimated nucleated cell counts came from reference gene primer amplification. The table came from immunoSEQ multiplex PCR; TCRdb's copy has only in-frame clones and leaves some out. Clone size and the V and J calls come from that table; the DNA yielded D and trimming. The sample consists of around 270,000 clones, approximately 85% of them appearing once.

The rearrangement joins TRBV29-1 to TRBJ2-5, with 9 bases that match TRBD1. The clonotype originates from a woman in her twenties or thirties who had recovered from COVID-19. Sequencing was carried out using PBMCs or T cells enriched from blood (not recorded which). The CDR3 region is CSAGTGSWETQYF. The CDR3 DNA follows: TGCAGCGCGGGGACAGGGAGTTGGGAGACCCAGTACTTC.